This TCR beta chain was captured by sequencing in a study of a mutant IDH1 vaccine in newly diagnosed glioma. Study details: Former treatment meant radiotherapy, temozolomide, or both; the majority had gotten both. Whole-study findings and limits: With respect to changes in top peripheral T cell clonotypes, pseudoprogression seemed unrelated.

Profiled with immunoSEQ multiplex PCR; TCRdb holds only in-frame clones, not every one. The data show 100,000 to 150,000 clones, with around three quarters seen just once and 5.5% held by the top ten. Time point defined: week 11, during vaccination. It was 300 ug of mutant IDH1 20-mer peptide that made up each vaccine dose, given with topical imiquimod. A note on this clone: The antigen is undetermined. Other DNA sequences in this specimen translate into the identical CDR3.

CDR3 size: 16 residues. After removal of 2 bases from V and 2 bases from J, the junction contained 3 bases not matched to a gene. Looked up from germline, CDR1 is KGHSH and CDR2 is LQKENI. V and J are TRBV18 and TRBJ2-5; 12 positions agree with TRBD2. The sample in question was PBMCs, obtained from a glioma patient whose treatment included an IDH1 peptide vaccine. This TCR was recovered from a man between 40 and 49 years old with glioma. The CDR3 loop is CASSPRTSGTQETQYF. CDR3 sequence (DNA): TGTGCCAGCTCACCAAGGACTAGCGGGACGCAAGAGACCCAGTACTTC.